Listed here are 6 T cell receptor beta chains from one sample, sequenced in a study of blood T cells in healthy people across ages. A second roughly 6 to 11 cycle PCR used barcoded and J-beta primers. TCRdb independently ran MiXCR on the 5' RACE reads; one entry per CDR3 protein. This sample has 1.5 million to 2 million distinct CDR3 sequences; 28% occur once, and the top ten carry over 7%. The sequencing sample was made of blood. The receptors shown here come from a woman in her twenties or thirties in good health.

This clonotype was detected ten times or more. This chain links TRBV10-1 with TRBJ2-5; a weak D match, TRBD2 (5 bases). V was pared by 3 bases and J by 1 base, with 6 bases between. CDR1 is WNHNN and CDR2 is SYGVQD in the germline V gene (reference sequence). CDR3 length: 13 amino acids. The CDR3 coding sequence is TGCGCCAGCAGTGAACGGGGCCAAGAGACCCAGTACTTC. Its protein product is CASSERGQETQYF.

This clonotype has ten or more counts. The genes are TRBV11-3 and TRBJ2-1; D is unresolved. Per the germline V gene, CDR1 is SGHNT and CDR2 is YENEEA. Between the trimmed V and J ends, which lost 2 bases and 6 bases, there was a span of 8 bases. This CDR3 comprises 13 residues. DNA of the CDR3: TGTGCCAGCAGCTTAAGGGCAGGCAATGAGCAGTTCTTC. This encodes CASSLRAGNEQFF.

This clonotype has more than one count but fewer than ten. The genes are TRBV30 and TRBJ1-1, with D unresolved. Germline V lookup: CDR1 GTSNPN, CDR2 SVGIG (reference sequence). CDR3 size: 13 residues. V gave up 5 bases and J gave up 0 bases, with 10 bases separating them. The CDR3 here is CAWGPVMNTEAFF. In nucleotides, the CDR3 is TGTGCCTGGGGACCGGTTATGAACACTGAAGCTTTCTTT.

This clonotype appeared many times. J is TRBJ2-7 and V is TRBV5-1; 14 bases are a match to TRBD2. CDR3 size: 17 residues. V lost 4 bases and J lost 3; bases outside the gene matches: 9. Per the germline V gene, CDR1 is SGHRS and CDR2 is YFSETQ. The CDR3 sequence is CASSTGLAGASNYEQYF. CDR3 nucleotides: TGCGCCAGCAGCACGGGACTAGCGGGGGCCTCAAACTACGAGCAGTACTTC.

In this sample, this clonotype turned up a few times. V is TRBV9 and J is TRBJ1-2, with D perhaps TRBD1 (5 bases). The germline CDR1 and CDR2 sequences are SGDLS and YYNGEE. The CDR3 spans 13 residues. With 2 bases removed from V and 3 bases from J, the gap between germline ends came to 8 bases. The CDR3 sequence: CASSVEGDYGYTF. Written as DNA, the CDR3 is TGTGCCAGCAGCGTCGAAGGGGACTATGGCTACACCTTC.

CDR3 DNA: TGTGCCAGCAGACCCGGGACTAGCAGAAACAATGAGCAGTTCTTC. Residues: CASRPGTSRNNEQFF. The chain employs TRBV6-5 and TRBJ2-1, with 9 bases identical to TRBD2. Germline loops: CDR1 MNHEY, CDR2 SVGAGI. V lost 6 bases, J lost 5 bases, and 8 bases stayed unmatched. The CDR3 sequence is 15 residues long.